What follows are 13 T cell receptor beta chains derived from one specimen sequenced in a study of T-cell memory formation after mild COVID-19. In TCRdb, the 5' RACE reads were re-called with MiXCR into one record per CDR3 protein. This table has 65,000 to 90,000 distinct CDR3 sequences, 13% appearing once. Sequences were obtained from PBMCs or a T cell subset sorted from them (not recorded which). The receptors shown here come from a man aged 18 to 30 who had mild COVID-19 (a few samples of this study predate the infection). Cell type and time point are not known.

CDR3 DNA sequence: TGTGCCAGCAGCTTATTGGGGAGTCCCACTGAAGCTTTCTTT. Translation gives CASSLLGSPTEAFF. V usage is TRBV7-3 and J usage is TRBJ1-1; no firm D call. From germline, CDR1 is SGHTA and CDR2 FQGTGA. The CDR3 is 14 amino acids. V was cut by 2 bases and J by 4 bases, with 11 bases left in between.

V and J are TRBV28 and TRBJ1-5; D uncertain. The CDR3 contains 14 residues. From germline, CDR1 is MDHEN and CDR2 SYDVKM. Trimming stripped 3 bases from V and 3 bases from J, with 9 bases between. The DNA of the CDR3 is TGTGCCAGCAGTTTCTTGGGGTTCAATCAGCCCCAGCATTTT. As protein: CASSFLGFNQPQHF.

The chain is built from TRBV28 and TRBJ2-1; 12 bases are a match to TRBD2. Trimming removed 6 bases from V and 5 bases from J; junction bases left unmatched: 20. The germline gives CDR1 MDHEN, CDR2 SYDVKM. This CDR3 region has 20 residues. The CDR3 DNA reads as TGTGCCAGCAGCTCCACCGTGACTAGCGGGGGACACCCTAGCGACAATGAGCAGTTCTTC. Its translation: CASSSTVTSGGHPSDNEQFF.

The V call is TRBV28, the J call TRBJ2-3, with 7 bases matching TRBD1. Germline V lookup: CDR1 MDHEN, CDR2 SYDVKM. The CDR3 extends over 16 amino acids. Losses at the gene ends were 3 bases for V and 2 bases for J; bases not matched to a gene: 8. DNA for the CDR3: TGTGCCAGCAGTTTTTTAGGGGGCCGGTTCACAGATACGCAGTATTTT. Translating it yields CASSFLGGRFTDTQYF.

This clonotype appeared a few times. The gene calls are TRBV2 and TRBJ2-7, with 9 bases identical to TRBD1. CDR1 is SNHLY, CDR2 FYNNEI, per germline. The J segment lost 3 bases and the V segment lost 6 bases, leaving 6 bases of the junction unmatched. CDR3 size: 14 residues. This CDR3 is CASSAGTGYYEQYV. CDR3 coding DNA: TGTGCCAGCAGCGCCGGGACAGGGTACTACGAGCAGTACGTC.

The sample holds a few counts of this clonotype. The genes are TRBV12-3 or TRBV12-4 and TRBJ2-1; 7 nucleotides align to TRBD1. Trimming took 6 bases from V and 9 from J; bases not matched to a gene: 2. The length of the CDR3 is 11 residues. For the CDR3, the DNA is TGTGCCAGCAGATCAGGGGGTGAGCAGTTCTTC. Translation: CASRSGGEQFF.

In its sample, this clonotype was seen a few times. The rearrangement uses TRBV30 and TRBJ1-6, with a possible D match to TRBD1 (5 bases). Germline CDR1 is GTSNPN and CDR2 is SVGIG (reference sequence). The CDR3 covers 13 residues. The V gene lost 2 bases and the J gene lost 9 bases, with 11 bases spanning the gap. CDR3 residues: CAWSTGGSSPLHF. For the CDR3, the DNA is TGTGCCTGGAGTACCGGGGGAAGTTCACCCCTCCACTTT.

The sample holds a few counts of this clonotype. The chain recombines TRBV7-3 with TRBJ1-1; tentatively, D is TRBD1 (5 bases). Germline lookup yields CDR1 SGHTA and CDR2 FQGTGA. The CDR3 totals 13 residues. The V end lost 5 bases, the J end lost 5 bases, and 12 bases lay between the germline ends. The CDR3 protein is CASSQLRGTEAFF. The CDR3 DNA is TGTGCCAGCAGCCAACTTCGGGGGACTGAAGCTTTCTTT. Full variable domain (outside the CDR3, taken from reference TRBV7-3 and TRBJ1-1): GAGVSQTPSNKVTEKGKYVELRCDPISGHTALYWYRQSLGQGPEFLIYFQGTGAADDSGLPNDRFFAVRPEGSVSTLKIQRTERGDSAVYLCASSQLRGTEAFFGQGTRLTVV.

This clonotype has a handful of counts. This chain joins TRBV4-2 and TRBJ2-7, with TRBD1 as a possible D gene (6 bases). The CDR3 covers 13 residues. The V end lost 0 bases, the J end lost 4 bases, and 7 bases lay between the germline ends. CDR1 and CDR2 (germline): LGHNA, YNFKEQ. CDR3 DNA: TGTGCCAGCAGCCAAGACGGGACATACGAGCAGTACTTC. Protein: CASSQDGTYEQYF.

The chain links TRBV20-1 to TRBJ2-7; D is perhaps TRBD1 or TRBD2 (5 bases each). The ends were cut back, 5 bases at V and 4 bases at J, with 18 bases in the middle. The CDR3 covers 14 residues. CDR1 is DFQATT, CDR2 SNEGSKA, per germline (reference sequence). CDR3 protein: CSAGDRDGQYEQYF. CDR3 coding DNA: TGCAGTGCTGGGGACCGGGACGGGCAATACGAGCAGTACTTC.

The J gene is TRBJ2-5, the V gene TRBV29-1; 7 nucleotides align to TRBD2. V lost 0 bases to trimming and J lost 2 bases; unmatched junction nucleotides: 6. The CDR3 is made up of 15 amino acids. CDR1 is SQVTM and CDR2 is ANQGSEA in the germline V gene. CDR3 sequence: CSVEDAGEGQETQYF. CDR3 nucleotides: TGCAGCGTTGAAGATGCGGGGGAGGGGCAAGAGACCCAGTACTTC.

In this sample, this clonotype turned up a few times. This chain connects TRBV4-3 to TRBJ2-5; 7 positions match TRBD1. The CDR3 sequence is 16 residues long. Trimming at V came to 0 bases and at J to 5 bases, leaving 9 bases not matched to a gene. CDR1 LGHNA and CDR2 YSLEER come from the germline V gene. The chain's CDR3 is CASSQEWAGGLETQYF. In nucleotides, the CDR3 is TGCGCCAGCAGCCAAGAGTGGGCAGGGGGTTTGGAGACCCAGTACTTC.

This clonotype was seen a few times. The chain recombines TRBV20-1 with TRBJ2-7; no clear D. Trimming stripped 0 bases from V and 2 bases from J, with 8 bases between. Germline-derived CDR1 and CDR2 are DFQATT and SNEGSKA (reference sequence). The CDR3 contains 13 residues. In DNA form, the CDR3 reads TGCAGTGCTAGAGAACTAAGTACCTACGAGCAGTACGTC. Translating it yields CSARELSTYEQYV.